Listed here is a single T cell receptor beta chain. Method: immunoSEQ multiplex PCR; TCRdb's copy keeps in-frame clones and lacks some. The table records approximately 67,000 clones, approximately 86% of them present only once. The sample comes from a study of PD-L1 blockade in urothelial cancer. As for the study in general: T cell content in blood samples showed a median of approximately 150,000.

Time point indicated: pretreatment peripheral blood. The germline V gene has CDR1 LGHNA and CDR2 YSLEER. Trimming removed 4 bases at V and 1 base at J, with 12 bases between. CDR3 length equals 15 residues. This clonotype was sampled from a man in his fifties or sixties with urothelial cancer. The rearrangement uses TRBV4-3 and TRBJ2-3; D may be TRBD2 (5 bases). Sequenced here: PBMCs, sampled around atezolizumab (anti-PD-L1) treatment. CDR3 DNA sequence: TGCGCCAGCAGCCTACGGACTCCTGGCACAGATACGCAGTATTTT. It encodes CASSLRTPGTDTQYF.